The sequence of this T cell receptor (beta chain) was determined in a study of T cell changes during pregnancy in multiple sclerosis (dated by TCRdb to between 2017 and 2020). About the investigation overall: The study looked at changes in the T cell repertoire across pregnancy in women with multiple sclerosis.

Receptor amplification or capture employed the immunoSEQ multiplex PCR assay. Drawn from immuneACCESS, this table holds only the in-frame rearrangements with V and J called that TCRdb kept. Clones are partly lost; checked studies trace under half to an unresolved V gene and leave the rest unexplained. For this sample the table gives almost 50,000 clones, of which approximately 93% were detected only once. Around 0.3% of the sample goes to the ten largest clones. To note about this clone: Its antigen is not yet known. Qualities for individual bases were not recorded, and no much larger clone is one base off.

From the cysteine through the phenylalanine, the CDR3 covers 15 amino acids. Only the CDR3 part of the read is kept: 45 bases, read in frame from the first base. After removal of 6 bases from V and 0 bases from J, the junction retains 7 bases not matched to a gene. Based on the germline V gene, the CDR1 and CDR2 sequences are MNHEY and SVGAGI. The V gene is TRBV6-5 and the J gene is TRBJ1-1; 7 middle bases align to TRBD1. The sequences come from CD4+ T cells from peripheral blood mononuclear cells, collected in the third trimester of pregnancy. The clonotype was recovered from a female donor with multiple sclerosis, enrolled in a pregnancy study. The DNA reads TGTGCCAGCAGCCCGGGACAGAACATGAACACTGAAGCTTTCTTT. Its coded protein is CASSPGQNMNTEAFF.